Each of the 3 T cell receptor beta chains below was sequenced from the same sample in a study of cytomegalovirus exposure and HLA in healthy donors (dated 2017 in TCRdb). Preparation of the library involved the immunoSEQ multiplex PCR assay. For the multiplex PCR, a mixture combining 60 forward primers for TCR Vbeta segments and 13 reverse primers for TCR Jbeta segments was used. TCRdb carries this immuneACCESS record with in-frame sequences only. Its versions omit some clonotypes, under half of them owing to an unresolved V gene in the studies checked, with the rest unexplained. The sample table records about 150,000 clones; 80% of these occur just once. Together, the top ten hold 4.5% to 5% of the sample. Sample: PBMCs. These receptors were taken from a man aged 25 to 40 in good health.

This clone was observed once. This chain links TRBV6-1 with TRBJ1-2, with a tentative D call TRBD1 (6 bases). CDR1 and CDR2 (germline): MNHNS, SASEGT. With 6 bases removed from V and 8 bases from J, the gap between germline ends came to 10 bases. The CDR3 consists of 11 residues. The CDR3 DNA reads as TGTGCCAGCAGGGAACAGGGCGGCTACACCTTC. This codes for CASREQGGYTF.

This clone has just a few counts. The chain carries TRBV27 and TRBJ1-2; TRBD1 might be the D (6 bases). This CDR3 contains 15 residues. Germline V gives CDR1 MNHEY, CDR2 SMNVEV (reference sequence). V lost 3 bases to trimming and J lost 1 base, with 12 bases between them. The CDR3 spells CASSFRGPHNYGYTF. The CDR3 region has the DNA TGTGCCAGCAGTTTCAGGGGACCCCATAACTATGGCTACACCTTC.

The chain carries TRBV4-1 and TRBJ2-7; D not resolved. CDR1 MGHRA and CDR2 YSYEKL come from the germline V gene. Trimming stripped 3 bases from V and 2 bases from J, with 8 bases between. This CDR3 contains 13 residues. The CDR3, as DNA: TGCGCCAGCAGCCACACAGAGACCTACGAGCAGTACTTC. Encoded protein: CASSHTETYEQYF.